Below, 15 T cell receptor beta chains from the same sample are listed, as sequenced in a study of glioma-infiltrating T cells. The iRepertoire nested amplicon-rescue multiplex PCR amplified TCR alpha and beta CDR3s from RNA. TCRdb reprocessed the multiplex PCR reads via MiXCR and lists one record per CDR3 protein. The data show fewer than 250,000 distinct CDR3 sequences, with over 30% seen just once and 20% to 25% held by the top ten. Sequences were obtained from glioma tissue, nonneoplastic brain tissue, or PBMCs (not recorded which). These receptors came from a human donor with low-grade glioma or glioblastoma, undergoing nonglioma brain surgery, or in good health (not recorded which).

Worth noting for this clonotype: A much larger clone is a single base away; this may be a read error. This chain joins TRBV24-1 and TRBJ1-5, with D possibly TRBD1 on 5 matching bases. The CDR3 spans 16 residues. V was shortened by 8 bases and J by 3 bases, with 19 bases between the two germline ends. The germline CDR1 and CDR2 sequences are KGHDR and SFDVKD. The CDR3 region is CATNAPRQGHNQPQHF. CDR3 nucleotide sequence: TGTGCCACCAATGCACCAAGGCAGGGTCACAATCAGCCCCAGCATTTT.

This clonotype was detected ten times or more. This rearrangement joins TRBV6-8 to TRBJ2-3; D possibly matches TRBD1 or TRBD2 (5 bases each). The CDR3 is made up of 12 amino acids. Trimming cost V 7 bases and J 6 bases, with 11 bases left between them. Germline V gives CDR1 MNHGY, CDR2 SAAAGT. The CDR3 here is CASTRGEDTQYF. Written as DNA, the CDR3 is TGTGCCAGCACTAGAGGGGAGGATACGCAGTATTTT.

This clonotype was seen a few times. A much larger clone is a single base away; this may be a read error. The genes are TRBV6-2 or TRBV6-3 and TRBJ2-3, with D hard to call. The J call is uncertain, as TRBJ1-5 better fits the DNA end. The germline V gene has CDR1 MNHEY and CDR2 SVGEGT. There are 13 residues in the CDR3. The DNA of the CDR3 is TGTGCCAGCAGACCCACTAGCACAGATACGCAGCATTTT. Amino acid sequence: CASRPTSTDTQHF.

The rearrangement links TRBV20-1 to TRBJ2-7; 7 nucleotides match TRBD2. The CDR3 totals 14 residues. Unmatched junction bases numbered 10, after V lost 3 bases and J lost 5 bases. Looked up from germline, CDR1 is DFQATT and CDR2 is SNEGSKA (reference sequence). The CDR3 nucleotides are TGCAGTGCTAGGGCGGGGAGGGCCGTCAACGAGCAGTACTTC. Translation gives CSARAGRAVNEQYF.

This clonotype was counted only a few times. The rearrangement joins TRBV6-4 to TRBJ2-1, with 10 bases matching TRBD2. Trimming cost V 2 bases and J 3 bases; bases outside gene matches: 4. Germline V gene lookup returns CDR1 MRHNA and CDR2 SNTAGT. This CDR3 has 16 residues. CDR3 loop: CASSDTSGMFYNEQFF. The CDR3, as DNA: TGTGCCAGCAGTGACACTAGCGGGATGTTCTACAATGAGCAGTTCTTC.

In its sample, this clonotype was seen many times. The chain employs TRBV24-1 and TRBJ2-1; no definite D call. The V and J ends lost 9 bases and 4 bases respectively, with 9 bases between them. The CDR3 runs to 12 residues. Germline-derived CDR1 and CDR2 are KGHDR and SFDVKD. The CDR3 here is CATPTRYNEQFF. The CDR3 nucleotides are TGTGCCACCCCGACAAGATACAATGAGCAGTTCTTC.

In this sample, this clonotype turned up many times. The chain uses TRBV7-2 and TRBJ2-7; the D call may be TRBD1 or TRBD2 (5 bases each). The CDR3 covers 13 residues. The V end was cut by 2 bases, the J end by 3 bases, with 8 bases between. Germline V gene sequence: CDR1 SGHTA, CDR2 FQGNSA. In nucleotides, the CDR3 is TGTGCCAGCAGCTTAATGGGACGCTACGAGCAGTACTTC. It yields the protein CASSLMGRYEQYF.

This clonotype was detected only once. This sequence joins TRBV12-3 or TRBV12-4 and TRBJ2-5; 10 bases are a match to TRBD1. The trim removed 6 bases at V and 5 bases at J, leaving 6 bases unmatched. The CDR3 contains 14 residues. CDR3 protein: CASSPGTGAETQYF. CDR3 nucleotides: TGTGCCAGCAGCCCTGGGACAGGGGCTGAGACCCAGTACTTC.

On this clonotype: One base away lies a much larger clone, so this may be a sequencing read error. The chain carries TRBV29-1 and TRBJ1-1; a possible D gene is TRBD1 (5 bases). CDR1 and CDR2 (germline): SQVTM, ANQGSEA. CDR3 length equals 13 residues. CDR3 DNA sequence: TGCATCGGGGTCGCCGGGGGGGGAACTGAAGCTTTCTTT. Translated, it gives CIGVAGGGTEAFF.

On this clonotype: Just one base apart from a much larger clone, this may be a read error. J is TRBJ2-7 and V is TRBV28; 8 nucleotides line up with TRBD2. This CDR3 is 16 amino acids long. Germline V gene lookup returns CDR1 MDHEN and CDR2 SYDVKM. V gave up 1 base and J gave up 7 bases; unmatched junction bases: 12. This chain's CDR3 is CASSLLTSGSYNEQYF. The CDR3 nucleotides are TGTGCCAGCAGTTTATTAACTAGCGGCTCCTACAATGAGCAGTACTTC.

This clonotype was seen ten or more times. V gene TRBV7-3 combines with J gene TRBJ2-7, with D unresolved. The CDR3 runs to 14 residues. Germline V lookup: CDR1 SGHTA, CDR2 FQGTGA. V dropped 2 bases and J dropped 2 bases, with 10 bases sitting between them. DNA of the CDR3: TGTGCCAGCAGCTTAGGTTCGGTACCCTACGAGCAGTACTTC. Translated: CASSLGSVPYEQYF.

As regards this clonotype: This may come from a read error, since a much larger clone is one base off. The chain uses TRBV28 and TRBJ2-1, with D possibly being TRBD1 or TRBD2 (5 bases each). This CDR3 is 14 amino acids long. CDR1 and CDR2 (germline): MDHEN, SYDVKM. The CDR3 reads CASSVPGTYNGQLF. In DNA, the CDR3 is TGTGCCAGCAGTGTCCCGGGGACCTACAATGGGCAGCTCTTC. Combining the CDR3 with reference TRBV28 and TRBJ2-1 gives the whole variable domain DVKVTQSSRYLVKRTGEKVFLECVQDMDHENMFWYRQDPGLGLRLIYFSYDVKMKEKGDIPEGYSVSREKKERFSLILESASTNQTSMYLCASSVPGTYNGQLFGPGTRLTVL.

On this clonotype itself: Being one base from a much bigger clone, this may be a read error. The chain uses TRBV6-1 and TRBJ1-1; 7 nucleotides align to TRBD1. This CDR3 spans 15 amino acids. Germline V gives CDR1 MNHNS, CDR2 SASEGT. CDR3 in amino acids: CAISDQGDRRTEAFF. CDR3 DNA: TGTGCCATCAGTGACCAGGGGGACCGAAGGACTGAAGCTTTCTTT.

In regard to this clonotype: Mismatch with germline at one junction end may stem from a read error. V gene TRBV12-3 or TRBV12-4 combines with J gene TRBJ2-7; maybe TRBD1 (6 bases). This CDR3 is 14 amino acids long. The CDR3 loop reads CASSRVQGPYGQYF. CDR3 in DNA: TGTGCCAGCAGTAGGGTTCAGGGGCCCTACGGGCAGTACTTC.

This clonotype was seen ten or more times. V is TRBV6-2 or TRBV6-3 and J is TRBJ2-1, with D uncertain. The CDR3 has 15 residues. The germline V gene has CDR1 MNHEY and CDR2 SVGEGT. Trimming left V 7 bases short and J 4 bases short, with 17 bases between. CDR3 sequence: CASTSRSVVYNEQFF. The CDR3 nucleotides read TGTGCCAGCACCTCCCGCAGTGTTGTTTACAATGAGCAGTTCTTC.